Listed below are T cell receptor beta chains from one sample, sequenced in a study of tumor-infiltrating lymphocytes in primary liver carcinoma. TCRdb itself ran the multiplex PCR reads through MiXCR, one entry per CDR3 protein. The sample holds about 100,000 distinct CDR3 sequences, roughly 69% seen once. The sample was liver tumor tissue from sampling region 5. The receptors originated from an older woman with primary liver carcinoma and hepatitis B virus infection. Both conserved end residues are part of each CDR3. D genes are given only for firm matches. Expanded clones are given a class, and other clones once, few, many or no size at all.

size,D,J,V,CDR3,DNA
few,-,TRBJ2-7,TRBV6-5,CASSLVGGLTYEQYF,TGTGCCAGCAGTTTAGTGGGAGGCCTCACCTACGAGCAGTACTTC
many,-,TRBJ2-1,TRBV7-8,CASSHNNEQFF,TGTGCCAGCAGCCATAACAATGAGCAGTTCTTC
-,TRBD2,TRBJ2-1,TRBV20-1,CSARDSLAGGNEQFF,TGCAGTGCTAGAGACTCTCTAGCGGGAGGGAATGAGCAGTTCTTC
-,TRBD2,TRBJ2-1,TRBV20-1,CSATSGSFDEQFF,TGCAGTGCTACCAGCGGGAGTTTCGATGAGCAGTTCTTC
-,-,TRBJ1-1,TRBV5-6,CDSTGDFTEAFF,TGTGATAGCACGGGGGACTTTACTGAAGCTTTCTTT
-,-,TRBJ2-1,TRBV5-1,CASGSLGGPDNEQFF,TGCGCCAGCGGCTCGTTGGGCGGGCCAGACAATGAGCAGTTCTTC
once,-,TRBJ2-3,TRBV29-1,CSVGRSERDTQYF,TGCAGCGTTGGGAGATCCGAGAGAGATACGCAGTATTTT
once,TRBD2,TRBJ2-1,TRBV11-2,CVSSLTTGTSGHNDQFF,TGTGTCAGCAGCTTAACTACCGGGACTAGCGGACACAATGACCAGTTCTTC
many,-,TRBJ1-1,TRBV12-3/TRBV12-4,CASSPRRGNTEAFF,TGTGCCAGCAGCCCCCGAAGGGGGAACACTGAAGCTTTCTTT
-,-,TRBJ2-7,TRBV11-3,CASSLYGTRSSYEQYF,TGTGCCAGTAGCTTATATGGGACGAGGAGCTCCTACGAGCAGTACTTC
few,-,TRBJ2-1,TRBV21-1,CASRTRGLEQFF,TGTGCCAGCAGGACGAGGGGGTTGGAGCAGTTCTTC
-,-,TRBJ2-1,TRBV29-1,CSVDFYSGHQFF,TGCAGTGTTGATTTTTACTCGGGCCATCAGTTCTTC
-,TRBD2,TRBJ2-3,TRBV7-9,CASSLPGSGTDTQYF,TGTGCCAGCAGCTTACCGGGTAGCGGGACAGATACGCAGTATTTT
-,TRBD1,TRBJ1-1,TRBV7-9,CASSTGAASTGGNTEAFF,TGTGCCAGCAGCACCGGGGCAGCGTCGACAGGGGGGAACACTGAAGCTTTCTTT
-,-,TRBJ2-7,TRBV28,CASSQQRRQYF,TGTGCCAGCAGTCAACAGCGGAGGCAGTACTTC
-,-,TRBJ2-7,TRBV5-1,CASSLYPSSYKQYF,TGCGCCAGCAGCTTGTACCCCAGTTCCTACAAGCAGTACTTC
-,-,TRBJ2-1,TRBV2,CAGTGYNEQFF,TGTGCCGGCACGGGCTACAATGAGCAGTTCTTC
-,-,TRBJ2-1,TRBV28,CASKYREQFF,TGTGCCAGCAAGTACAGGGAGCAGTTCTTC
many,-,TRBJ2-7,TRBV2,CASSEGGQGEQYF,TGTGCCAGCAGTGAGGGGGGGCAGGGCGAGCAGTACTTC
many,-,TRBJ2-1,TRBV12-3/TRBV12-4,CASSWSGREQFF,TGTGCCAGCAGTTGGAGCGGGCGGGAGCAGTTCTTC
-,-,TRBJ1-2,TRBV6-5,CASRLIANYGYTF,TGTGCCAGTAGGCTAATAGCTAACTATGGCTACACCTTC
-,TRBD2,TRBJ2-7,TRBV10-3,CAISESYGRFYEQCF,TGTGCCATCAGTGAGTCGTACGGGAGGTTCTACGAGCAGTGCTTC
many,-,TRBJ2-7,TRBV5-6,CASSSDLGGAHSYEQYF,TGTGCCAGCAGCTCGGATTTGGGCGGAGCCCACTCCTACGAGCAGTACTTC
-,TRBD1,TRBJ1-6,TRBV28,CASSLGNRGPLHF,TGTGCCAGCAGTTTGGGGAACAGGGGGCCCCTCCACTTT
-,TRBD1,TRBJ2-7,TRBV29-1,CSVERVLTGSYEQYF,TGCAGCGTTGAACGGGTCTTGACAGGGAGCTACGAGCAGTACTTC
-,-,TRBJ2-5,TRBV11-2,CASTSEGGVWGAMTQYF,TGTGCCAGCACCTCTGAAGGAGGTGTCTGGGGGGCAATGACCCAGTACTTC
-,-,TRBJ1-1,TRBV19,CASSIGKDAEAFF,TGTGCCAGTAGTATAGGGAAGGACGCTGAAGCTTTCTTT
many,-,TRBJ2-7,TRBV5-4,CASSAGTVPYEQYF,TGTGCCAGCAGTGCCGGGACTGTCCCCTACGAGCAGTACTTC
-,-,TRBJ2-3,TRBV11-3,CASNLTPTDTHYF,TGTGCCAGCAACCTAACACCCACAGATACGCATTATTTT
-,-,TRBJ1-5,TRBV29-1,CGVEGGRGADTQHF,TGCGGCGTTGAGGGAGGGAGAGGTGCAGATACGCAGCATTTT
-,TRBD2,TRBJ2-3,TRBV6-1,CASSSALAGERNTQYF,TGTGCCAGCAGTTCGGCGTTAGCGGGAGAGAGGAATACGCAGTATTTT
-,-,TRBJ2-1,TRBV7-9,CAGSLDHLNEQFF,TGTGCCGGCAGCTTAGACCATCTCAATGAGCAGTTCTTC
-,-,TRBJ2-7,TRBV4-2,CASSQDFGISYEQYF,TGTGCCAGCAGCCAAGATTTTGGCATCTCCTACGAGCAGTACTTC
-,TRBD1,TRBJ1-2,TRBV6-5,CASSYDTGGGYAFIF,TGTGCCAGCAGTTACGATACAGGGGGGGGCTATGCCTTCATCTTC
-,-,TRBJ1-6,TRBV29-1,CSVTQGANSPHRF,TGCAGCGTGACACAGGGAGCCAATTCACCCCACCGCTTT
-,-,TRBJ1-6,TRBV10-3,CAISKSNTGSGSPLRF,TGTGCCATCAGTAAGTCCAACACAGGGTCGGGCTCACCCCTCCGCTTT
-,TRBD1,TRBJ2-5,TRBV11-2,CASCFYQGALETQYF,TGTGCCAGCTGTTTTTATCAGGGGGCATTGGAGACACAGTACTTC
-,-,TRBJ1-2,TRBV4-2,CVSSQENGWDGYTF,TGTGTCAGTAGCCAAGAAAACGGGTGGGATGGCTACACCTTC
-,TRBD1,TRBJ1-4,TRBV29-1,CSATGTEGEILFF,TGCAGCGCAACCGGGACAGAGGGAGAAATACTGTTTTTT
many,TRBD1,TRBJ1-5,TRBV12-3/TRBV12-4,CASSYRDRGFGPQHF,TGTGCCAGCAGCTACCGGGACAGGGGTTTTGGGCCCCAGCATTTT
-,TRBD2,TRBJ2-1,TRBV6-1,CACSESSGSYNEQFF,TGTGCTTGCAGTGAATCCAGCGGGAGCTACAATGAGCAGTTCTTC